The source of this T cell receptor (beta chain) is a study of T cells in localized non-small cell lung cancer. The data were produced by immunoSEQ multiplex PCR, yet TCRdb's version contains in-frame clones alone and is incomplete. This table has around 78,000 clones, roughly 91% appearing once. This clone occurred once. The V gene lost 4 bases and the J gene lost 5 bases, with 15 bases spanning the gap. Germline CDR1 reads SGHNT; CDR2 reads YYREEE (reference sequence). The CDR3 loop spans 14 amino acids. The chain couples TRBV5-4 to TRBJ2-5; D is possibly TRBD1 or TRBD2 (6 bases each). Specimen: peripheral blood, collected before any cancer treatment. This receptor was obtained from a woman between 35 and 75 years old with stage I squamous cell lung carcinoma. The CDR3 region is CASSLQGGGETQYF. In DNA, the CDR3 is TGTGCCAGCAGCCTACAGGGAGGAGGGGAGACCCAGTACTTC.